A single sample gave rise to the 3 T cell receptor beta chains below, sequenced in a study of early T cells in non-severe SARS-CoV-2 infection. TCRdb re-derived calls from the 5' RACE reads in MiXCR, one entry per CDR3 protein. The data contain some 100,000 distinct CDR3 sequences, roughly 14% of them singletons. Sequenced sample: whole blood. These receptors all stem from an adult who was a healthcare worker with PCR-confirmed SARS-CoV-2 infection or an uninfected control (not recorded which).

The chain links TRBV3-1 to TRBJ1-4; D is unresolved. The CDR3 is 11 amino acids. V gave up 1 base and J gave up 14 bases, with 8 bases separating them. Germline loops: CDR1 LGHDT, CDR2 YNNKEL (reference sequence). The CDR3 nucleotides are TGTGCCAGCAGCCAAGCCTGGAGGCTGTTTTTT. This translates into CASSQAWRLFF.

This clonotype was seen a few times. DNA of the CDR3: TGCGCCAGCAGTGAGTGGGGGATTCTGTTCTTC. The encoded protein is CASSEWGILFF. V and J are TRBV10-2 and TRBJ2-1; D possibly uses TRBD1 or TRBD2 (5 bases each). The CDR3 is 11 residues long. CDR1 is WSHSY and CDR2 is SAAADI in the germline V gene. Trimming removed 1 base from V and 15 bases from J, with 10 bases in between.

This clonotype was detected only a few times. V gene TRBV5-1 combines with J gene TRBJ1-1; no reliable D call. There are 16 residues in the CDR3. CDR1 and CDR2 (germline): SGHRS, YFSETQ. V lost 0 bases to trimming and J lost 1 base, with 13 bases between them. This chain's CDR3 is CASSLDPFEGNTEAFF. The CDR3 bases are TGCGCCAGCAGCTTGGATCCATTCGAAGGGAACACTGAAGCTTTCTTT.